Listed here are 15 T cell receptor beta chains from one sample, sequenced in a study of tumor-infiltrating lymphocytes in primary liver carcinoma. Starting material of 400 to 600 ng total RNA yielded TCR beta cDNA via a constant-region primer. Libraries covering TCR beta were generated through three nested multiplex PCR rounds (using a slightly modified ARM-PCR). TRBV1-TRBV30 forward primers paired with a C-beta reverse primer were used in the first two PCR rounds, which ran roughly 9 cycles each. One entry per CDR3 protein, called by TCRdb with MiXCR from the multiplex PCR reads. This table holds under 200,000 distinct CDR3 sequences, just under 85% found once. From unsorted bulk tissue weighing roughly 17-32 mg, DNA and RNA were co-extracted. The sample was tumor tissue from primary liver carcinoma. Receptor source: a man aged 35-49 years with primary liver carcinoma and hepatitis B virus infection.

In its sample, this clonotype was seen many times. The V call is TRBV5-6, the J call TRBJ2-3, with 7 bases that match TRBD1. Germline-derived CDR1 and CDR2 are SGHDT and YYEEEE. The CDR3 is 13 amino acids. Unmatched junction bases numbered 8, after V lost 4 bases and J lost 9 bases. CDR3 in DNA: TGTGCCAGCAGCACCAAGGGGGCTTTAACGCAGTATTTT. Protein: CASSTKGALTQYF.

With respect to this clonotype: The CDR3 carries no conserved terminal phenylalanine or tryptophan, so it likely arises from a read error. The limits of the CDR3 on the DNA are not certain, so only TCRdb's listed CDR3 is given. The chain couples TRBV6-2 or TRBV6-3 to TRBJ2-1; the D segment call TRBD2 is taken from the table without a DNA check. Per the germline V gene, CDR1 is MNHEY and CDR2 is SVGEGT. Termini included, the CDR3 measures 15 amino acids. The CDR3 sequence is CASSRRLLAVNEEFL.

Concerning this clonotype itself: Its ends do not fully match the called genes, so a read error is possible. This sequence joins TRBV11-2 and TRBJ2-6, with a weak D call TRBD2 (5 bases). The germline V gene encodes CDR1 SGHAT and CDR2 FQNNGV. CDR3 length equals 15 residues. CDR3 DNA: TGTGCCACCCAGCGGCCGCGCTCTGAGGTCAACGTCCTGATTTTC. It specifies CATQRPRSEVNVLIF.

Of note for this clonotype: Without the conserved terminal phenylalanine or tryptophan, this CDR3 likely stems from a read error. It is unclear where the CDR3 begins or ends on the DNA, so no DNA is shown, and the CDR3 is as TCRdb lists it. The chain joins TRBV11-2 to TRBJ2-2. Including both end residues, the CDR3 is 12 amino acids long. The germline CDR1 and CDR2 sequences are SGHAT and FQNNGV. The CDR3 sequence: CVSSPDSGELFY.

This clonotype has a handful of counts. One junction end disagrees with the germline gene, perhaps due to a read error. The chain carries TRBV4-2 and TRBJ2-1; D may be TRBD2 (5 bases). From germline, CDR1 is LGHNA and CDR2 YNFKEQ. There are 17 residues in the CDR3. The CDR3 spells CASSQEPGLVGDNEQFF. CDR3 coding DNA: TGTGCCAGTAGCCAAGAGCCCGGGCTAGTGGGAGACAATGAGCAGTTCTTC.

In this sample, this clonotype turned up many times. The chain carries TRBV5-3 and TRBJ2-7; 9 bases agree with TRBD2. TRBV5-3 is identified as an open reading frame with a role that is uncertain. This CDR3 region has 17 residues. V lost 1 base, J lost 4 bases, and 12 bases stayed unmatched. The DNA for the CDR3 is TGTGCCAGAAGCTTGATTCTCACCGGGACTAGCACGTACGAGCAGTACTTC. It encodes CARSLILTGTSTYEQYF.

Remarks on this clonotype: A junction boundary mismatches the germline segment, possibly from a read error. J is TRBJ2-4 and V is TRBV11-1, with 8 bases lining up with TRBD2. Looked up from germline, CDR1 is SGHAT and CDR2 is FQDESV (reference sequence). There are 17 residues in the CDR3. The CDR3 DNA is TGTGCCAGTAGCTTTCCCGGGATTAGCGGGACCAATAACATTCTGTACTTC. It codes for CASSFPGISGTNNILYF.

The CDR3 DNA is TGTGCCTGGGTCCTCGTGGGGGGCCGCAATCAGCCCCAGCATTTT. Translation gives CAWVLVGGRNQPQHF. This rearrangement joins TRBV30 to TRBJ1-5, with D possibly being TRBD1 (6 bases). V was shortened by 5 bases and J by 2 bases, with 16 bases between the two germline ends. CDR1 and CDR2 from the germline V gene are GTSNPN and SVGIG (reference sequence). This CDR3 is 15 amino acids long. The complete variable domain, with remaining parts taken from reference TRBV30 and TRBJ1-5, reads SQTIHQWPATLVQPVGSPLSLECTVEGTSNPNLYWYRQAAGRGLQLLFYSVGIGQISSEVPQNLSASRPQDRQFILSSKKLLLSDSGFYLCAWVLVGGRNQPQHFGDGTRLSIL.

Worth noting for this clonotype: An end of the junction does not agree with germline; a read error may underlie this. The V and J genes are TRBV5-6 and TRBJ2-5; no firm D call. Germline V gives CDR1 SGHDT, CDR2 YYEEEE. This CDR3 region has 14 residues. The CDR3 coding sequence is TGTACCAGCAGCTTGGAGATTAGCCAAGAGACCCAGTACTTC. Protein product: CTSSLEISQETQYF.

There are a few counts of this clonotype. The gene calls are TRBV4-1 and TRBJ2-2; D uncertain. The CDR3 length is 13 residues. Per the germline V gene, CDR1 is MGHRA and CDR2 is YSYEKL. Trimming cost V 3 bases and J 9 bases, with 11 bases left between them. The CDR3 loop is CASSHPVAWELFF. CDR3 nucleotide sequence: TGCGCCAGCAGCCACCCCGTAGCCTGGGAGCTGTTTTTT.

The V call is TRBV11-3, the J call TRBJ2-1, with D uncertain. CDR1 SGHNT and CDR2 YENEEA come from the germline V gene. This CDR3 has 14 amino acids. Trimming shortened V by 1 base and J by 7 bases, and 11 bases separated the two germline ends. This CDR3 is CASSLGLSKNEQFF. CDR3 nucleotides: TGTGCCAGCAGCTTAGGCCTCTCAAAAAATGAGCAGTTCTTC.

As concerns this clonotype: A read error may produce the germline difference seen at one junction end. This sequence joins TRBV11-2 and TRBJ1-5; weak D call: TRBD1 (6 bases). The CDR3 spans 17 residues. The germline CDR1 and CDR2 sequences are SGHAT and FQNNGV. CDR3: CVSSLVGLTGSNQPQHF. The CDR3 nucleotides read TGTGTCAGCAGCTTAGTAGGGCTAACAGGGAGCAATCAGCCCCAACATTTT.

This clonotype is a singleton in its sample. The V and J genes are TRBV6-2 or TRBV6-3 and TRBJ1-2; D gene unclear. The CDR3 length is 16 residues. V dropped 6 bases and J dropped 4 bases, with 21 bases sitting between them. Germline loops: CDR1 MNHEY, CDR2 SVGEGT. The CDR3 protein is CASRGSEQRVSYGYTF. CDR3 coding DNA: TGTGCCAGCAGGGGAAGTGAACAGCGTGTTAGCTATGGCTACACCTTC.

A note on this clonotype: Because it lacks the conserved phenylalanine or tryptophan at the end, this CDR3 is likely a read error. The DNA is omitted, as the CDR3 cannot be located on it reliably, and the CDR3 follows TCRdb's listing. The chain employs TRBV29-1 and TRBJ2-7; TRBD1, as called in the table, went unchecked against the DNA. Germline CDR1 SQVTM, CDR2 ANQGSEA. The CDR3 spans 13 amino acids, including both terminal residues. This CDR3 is CGVAPTGLHEHYL.

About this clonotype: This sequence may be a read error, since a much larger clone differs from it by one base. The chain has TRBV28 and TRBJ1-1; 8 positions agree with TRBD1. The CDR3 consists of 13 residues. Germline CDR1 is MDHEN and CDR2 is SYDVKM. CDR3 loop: CAIRQGTNTESFF. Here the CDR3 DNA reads TGTGCCATACGACAGGGGACGAACACTGAATCTTTCTTT.